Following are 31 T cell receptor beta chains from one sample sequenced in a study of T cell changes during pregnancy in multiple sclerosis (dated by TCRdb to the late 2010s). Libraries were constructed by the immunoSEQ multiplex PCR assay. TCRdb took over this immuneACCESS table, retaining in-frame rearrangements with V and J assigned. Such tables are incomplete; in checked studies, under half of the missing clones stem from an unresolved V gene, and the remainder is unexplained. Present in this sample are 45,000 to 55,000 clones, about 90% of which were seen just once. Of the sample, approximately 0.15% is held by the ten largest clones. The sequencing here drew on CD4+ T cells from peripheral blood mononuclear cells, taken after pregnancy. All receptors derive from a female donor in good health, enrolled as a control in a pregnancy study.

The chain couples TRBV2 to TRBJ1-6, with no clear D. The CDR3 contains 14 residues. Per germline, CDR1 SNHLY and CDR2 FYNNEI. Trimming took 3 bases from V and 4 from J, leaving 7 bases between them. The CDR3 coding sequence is TGTGCCAGCAGTGAGGCCGATTATAATTCACCCCTCCACTTT. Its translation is CASSEADYNSPLHF.

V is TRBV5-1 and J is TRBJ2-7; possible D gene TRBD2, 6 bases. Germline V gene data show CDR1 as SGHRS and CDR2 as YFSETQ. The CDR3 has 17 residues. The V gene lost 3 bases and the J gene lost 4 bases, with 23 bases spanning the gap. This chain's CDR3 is CASSSKGRSQGGYEQYF. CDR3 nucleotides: TGCGCCAGCAGCTCGAAAGGGAGGAGCCAGGGAGGTTACGAGCAGTACTTC.

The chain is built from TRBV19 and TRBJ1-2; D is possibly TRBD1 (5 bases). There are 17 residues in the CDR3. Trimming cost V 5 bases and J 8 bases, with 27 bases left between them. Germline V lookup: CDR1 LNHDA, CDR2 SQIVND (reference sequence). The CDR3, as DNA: TGTGCCAGTAGTGGGGGGGACTCACTCGACGTTGGACGCGGCTACACCTTC. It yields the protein CASSGGDSLDVGRGYTF.

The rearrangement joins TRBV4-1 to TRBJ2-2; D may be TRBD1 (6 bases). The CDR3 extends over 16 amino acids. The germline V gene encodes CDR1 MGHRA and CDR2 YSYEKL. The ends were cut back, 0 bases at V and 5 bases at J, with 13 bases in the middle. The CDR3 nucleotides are TGCGCCAGCAGCCAAGATTGGGGACACTCGACCGGGGAGCTGTTTTTT. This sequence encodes CASSQDWGHSTGELFF.

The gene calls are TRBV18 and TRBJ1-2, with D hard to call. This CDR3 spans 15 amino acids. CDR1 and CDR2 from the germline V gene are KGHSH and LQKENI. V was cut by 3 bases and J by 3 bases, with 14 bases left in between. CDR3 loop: CASSPRGREYYGYTF. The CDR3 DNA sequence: TGTGCCAGCTCACCTCGGGGAAGGGAGTACTATGGCTACACCTTC.

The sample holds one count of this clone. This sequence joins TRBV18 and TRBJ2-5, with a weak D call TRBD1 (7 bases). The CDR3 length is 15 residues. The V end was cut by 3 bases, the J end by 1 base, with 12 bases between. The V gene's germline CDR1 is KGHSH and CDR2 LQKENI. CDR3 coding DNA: TGTGCCAGCTCACCCCGACAGGGAGGCCAAGAGACCCAGTACTTC. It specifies CASSPRQGGQETQYF.

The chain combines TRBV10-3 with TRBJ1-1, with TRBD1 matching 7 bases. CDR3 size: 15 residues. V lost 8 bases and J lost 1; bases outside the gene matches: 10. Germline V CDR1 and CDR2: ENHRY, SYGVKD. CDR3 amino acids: CAIRQSQGQNTEAFF. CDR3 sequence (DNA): TGTGCCATCCGGCAATCACAGGGGCAGAACACTGAAGCTTTCTTT.

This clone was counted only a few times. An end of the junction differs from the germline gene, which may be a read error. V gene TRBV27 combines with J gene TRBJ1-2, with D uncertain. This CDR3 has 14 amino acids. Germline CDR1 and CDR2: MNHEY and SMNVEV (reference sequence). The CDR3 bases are TGTGCCAGCAGTTTAAGTAGTTCATACTACGGCTACACCTTC. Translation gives CASSLSSSYYGYTF.

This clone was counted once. This chain's CDR3 is CASSQERGSGNTIYF. CDR3 DNA sequence: TGTGCCAGCAGCCAAGAACGCGGATCTGGAAACACCATATATTTT. V gene TRBV4-2 combines with J gene TRBJ1-3; D gene unclear. Germline V gene lookup returns CDR1 LGHNA and CDR2 YNFKEQ. Trimming cost V 0 bases and J 1 base, with 7 bases left between them. The CDR3 is made up of 15 amino acids.

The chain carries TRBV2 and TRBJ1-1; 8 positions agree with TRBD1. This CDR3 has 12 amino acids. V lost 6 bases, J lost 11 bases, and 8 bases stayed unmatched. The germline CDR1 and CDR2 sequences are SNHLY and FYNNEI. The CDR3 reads CASSEDRVGAFF. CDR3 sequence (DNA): TGTGCCAGCAGCGAGGACAGGGTTGGGGCTTTCTTT.

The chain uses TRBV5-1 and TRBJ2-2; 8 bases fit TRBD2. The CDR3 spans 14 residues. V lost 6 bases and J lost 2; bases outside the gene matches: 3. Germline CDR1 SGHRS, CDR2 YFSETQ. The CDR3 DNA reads TGCGCCAGCACGGGGGGGCTCAACACCGGGGAGCTGTTTTTT. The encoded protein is CASTGGLNTGELFF.

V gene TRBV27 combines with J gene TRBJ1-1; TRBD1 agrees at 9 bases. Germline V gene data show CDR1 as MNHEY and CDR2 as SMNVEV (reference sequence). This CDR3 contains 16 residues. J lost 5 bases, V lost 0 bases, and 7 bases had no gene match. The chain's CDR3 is CASSLSTYRGRTEAFF. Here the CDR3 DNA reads TGTGCCAGCAGTTTATCGACGTACAGGGGGCGGACTGAAGCTTTCTTT.

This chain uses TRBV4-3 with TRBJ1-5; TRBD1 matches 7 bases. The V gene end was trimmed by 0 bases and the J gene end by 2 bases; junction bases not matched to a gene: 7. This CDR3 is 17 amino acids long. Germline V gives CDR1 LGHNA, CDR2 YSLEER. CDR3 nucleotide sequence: TGCGCCAGCAGCCAAGATTGGAACAGGGGTGGCAATCAGCCCCAGCATTTT. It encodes CASSQDWNRGGNQPQHF.

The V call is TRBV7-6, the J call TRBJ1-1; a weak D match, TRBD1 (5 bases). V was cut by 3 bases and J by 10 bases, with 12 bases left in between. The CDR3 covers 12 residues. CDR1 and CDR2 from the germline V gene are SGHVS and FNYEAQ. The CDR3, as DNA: TGTGCCAGCAGCTTTGGGTGGGGGGGAGCTTTCTTT. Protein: CASSFGWGGAFF.

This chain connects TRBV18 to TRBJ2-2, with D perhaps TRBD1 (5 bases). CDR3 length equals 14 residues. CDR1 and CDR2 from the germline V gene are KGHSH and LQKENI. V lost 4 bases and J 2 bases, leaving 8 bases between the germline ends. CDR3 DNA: TGTGCCAGCTCACTCGACAGTAACACCGGGGAGCTGTTTTTT. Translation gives CASSLDSNTGELFF.

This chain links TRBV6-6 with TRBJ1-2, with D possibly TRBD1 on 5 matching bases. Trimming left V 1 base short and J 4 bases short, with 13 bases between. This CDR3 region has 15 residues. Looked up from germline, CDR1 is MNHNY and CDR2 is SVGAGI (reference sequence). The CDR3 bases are TGTGCCAGCAGTTACTTGACGACAGTTTCCTATGGCTACACCTTC. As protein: CASSYLTTVSYGYTF.

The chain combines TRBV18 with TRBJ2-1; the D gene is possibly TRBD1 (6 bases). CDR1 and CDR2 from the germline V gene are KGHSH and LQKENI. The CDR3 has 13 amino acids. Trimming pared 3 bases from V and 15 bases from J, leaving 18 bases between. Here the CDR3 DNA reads TGTGCCAGCTCACCGGGGGCACCAACAGGGCCGTTCTTC. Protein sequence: CASSPGAPTGPFF.

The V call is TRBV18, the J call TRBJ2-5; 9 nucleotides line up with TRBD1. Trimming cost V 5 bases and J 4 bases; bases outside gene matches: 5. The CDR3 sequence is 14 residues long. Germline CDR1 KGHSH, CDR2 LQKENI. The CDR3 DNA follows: TGTGCCAGCTCAAAGGACAGGGGACCAGAGACCCAGTACTTC. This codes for CASSKDRGPETQYF.

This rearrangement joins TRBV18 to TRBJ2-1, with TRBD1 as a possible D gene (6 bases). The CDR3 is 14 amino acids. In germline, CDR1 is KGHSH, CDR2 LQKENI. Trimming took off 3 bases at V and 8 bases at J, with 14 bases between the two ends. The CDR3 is CASSPDRTADEQFF. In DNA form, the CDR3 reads TGTGCCAGCTCACCCGACAGGACAGCCGATGAGCAGTTCTTC.

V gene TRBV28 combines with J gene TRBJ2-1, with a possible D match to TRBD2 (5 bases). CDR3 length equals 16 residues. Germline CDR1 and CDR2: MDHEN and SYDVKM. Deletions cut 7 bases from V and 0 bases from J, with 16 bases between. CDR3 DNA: TGTGCCAGCACCTTGGGAGACTTAAACTCCTACAATGAGCAGTTCTTC. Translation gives CASTLGDLNSYNEQFF.

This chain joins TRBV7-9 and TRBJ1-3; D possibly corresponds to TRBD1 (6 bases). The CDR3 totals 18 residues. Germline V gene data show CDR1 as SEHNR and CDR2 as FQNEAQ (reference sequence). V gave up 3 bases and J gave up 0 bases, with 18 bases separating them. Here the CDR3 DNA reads TGTGCCAGCAGCTTCGGGGCGGGGGGGGCGACCTCTGGAAACACCATATATTTT. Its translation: CASSFGAGGATSGNTIYF.

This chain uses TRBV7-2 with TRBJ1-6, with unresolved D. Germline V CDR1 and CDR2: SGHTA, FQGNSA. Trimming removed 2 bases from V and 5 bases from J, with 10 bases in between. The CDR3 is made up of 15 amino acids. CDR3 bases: TGTGCCAGCAGCTTATTGCAACCAGATAATTCACCCCTCCACTTT. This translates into CASSLLQPDNSPLHF.

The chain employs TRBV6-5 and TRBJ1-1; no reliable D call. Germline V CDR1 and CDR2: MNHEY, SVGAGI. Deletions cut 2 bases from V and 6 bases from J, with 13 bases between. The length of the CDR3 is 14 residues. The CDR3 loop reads CASSYAGTGPEAFF. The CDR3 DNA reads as TGTGCCAGCAGTTACGCAGGAACCGGCCCTGAAGCTTTCTTT.

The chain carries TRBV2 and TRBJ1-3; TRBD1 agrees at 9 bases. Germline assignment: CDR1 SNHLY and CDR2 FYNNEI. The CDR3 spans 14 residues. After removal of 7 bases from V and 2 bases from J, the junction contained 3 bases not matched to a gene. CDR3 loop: CASIYRGPGNTIYF. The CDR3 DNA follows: TGTGCCAGCATCTACAGGGGGCCTGGAAACACCATATATTTT.

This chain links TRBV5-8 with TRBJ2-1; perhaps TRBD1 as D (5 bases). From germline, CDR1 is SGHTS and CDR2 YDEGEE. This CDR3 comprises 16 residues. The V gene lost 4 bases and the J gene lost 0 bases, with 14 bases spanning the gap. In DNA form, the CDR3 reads TGTGCCAGCAGCGTCTGGGGCACCGGCTCCTACAATGAGCAGTTCTTC. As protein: CASSVWGTGSYNEQFF.

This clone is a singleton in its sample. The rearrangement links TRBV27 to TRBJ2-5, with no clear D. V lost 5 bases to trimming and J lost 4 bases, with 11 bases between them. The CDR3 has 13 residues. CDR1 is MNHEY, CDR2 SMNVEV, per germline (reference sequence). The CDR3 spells CASSGMAAETQYF. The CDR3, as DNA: TGTGCCAGCAGTGGTATGGCGGCAGAGACCCAGTACTTC.

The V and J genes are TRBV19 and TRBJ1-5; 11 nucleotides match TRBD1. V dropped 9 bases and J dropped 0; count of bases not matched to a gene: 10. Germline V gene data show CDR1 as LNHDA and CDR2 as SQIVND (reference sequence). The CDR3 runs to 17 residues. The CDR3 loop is CASVTGTGGYSNQPQHF. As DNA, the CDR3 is TGTGCCAGCGTAACCGGGACAGGGGGTTATAGCAATCAGCCCCAGCATTTT.

The CDR3 loop reads CARGLAGDSYEQYF. The CDR3 DNA sequence: TGTGCCAGGGGACTAGCGGGGGACTCCTACGAGCAGTACTTC. The chain employs TRBV2 and TRBJ2-7; 14 bases map to TRBD2. The ends lost 9 bases at V and 0 bases at J; junction bases unmatched: 1. Per germline, CDR1 SNHLY and CDR2 FYNNEI. The CDR3 covers 14 residues.

CDR3 amino acids: CASSESGAVWSRGYTF. The CDR3 coding sequence is TGTGCCAGCAGTGAATCTGGGGCAGTCTGGTCGAGGGGCTACACCTTC. This rearrangement joins TRBV25-1 to TRBJ1-2, with a tentative D call TRBD1 (5 bases). The V end was cut by 1 base, the J end by 8 bases, with 20 bases between. The CDR3 contains 16 residues. Germline values: CDR1 MGHDK, CDR2 SYGVNS.

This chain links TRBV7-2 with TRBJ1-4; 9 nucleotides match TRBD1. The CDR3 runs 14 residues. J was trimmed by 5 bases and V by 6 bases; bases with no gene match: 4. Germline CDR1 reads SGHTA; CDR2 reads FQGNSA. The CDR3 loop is CASSYGTGNEKLFF. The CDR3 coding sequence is TGTGCCAGCAGTTACGGGACAGGGAATGAAAAACTGTTTTTT.

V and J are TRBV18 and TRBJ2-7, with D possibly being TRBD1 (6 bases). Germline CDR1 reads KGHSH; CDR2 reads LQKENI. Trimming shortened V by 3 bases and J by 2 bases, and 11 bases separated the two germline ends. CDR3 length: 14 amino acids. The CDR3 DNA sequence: TGTGCCAGCTCACCGAAGGGGGTCCCCTACGAGCAGTACTTC. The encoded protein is CASSPKGVPYEQYF. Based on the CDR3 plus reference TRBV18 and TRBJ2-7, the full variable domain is NAGVMQNPRHLVRRRGQEARLRCSPMKGHSHVYWYRQLPEEGLKFMVYLQKENIIDESGMPKERFSAEFPKEGPSILRIQQVVRGDSAAYFCASSPKGVPYEQYFGPGTRLTVT.